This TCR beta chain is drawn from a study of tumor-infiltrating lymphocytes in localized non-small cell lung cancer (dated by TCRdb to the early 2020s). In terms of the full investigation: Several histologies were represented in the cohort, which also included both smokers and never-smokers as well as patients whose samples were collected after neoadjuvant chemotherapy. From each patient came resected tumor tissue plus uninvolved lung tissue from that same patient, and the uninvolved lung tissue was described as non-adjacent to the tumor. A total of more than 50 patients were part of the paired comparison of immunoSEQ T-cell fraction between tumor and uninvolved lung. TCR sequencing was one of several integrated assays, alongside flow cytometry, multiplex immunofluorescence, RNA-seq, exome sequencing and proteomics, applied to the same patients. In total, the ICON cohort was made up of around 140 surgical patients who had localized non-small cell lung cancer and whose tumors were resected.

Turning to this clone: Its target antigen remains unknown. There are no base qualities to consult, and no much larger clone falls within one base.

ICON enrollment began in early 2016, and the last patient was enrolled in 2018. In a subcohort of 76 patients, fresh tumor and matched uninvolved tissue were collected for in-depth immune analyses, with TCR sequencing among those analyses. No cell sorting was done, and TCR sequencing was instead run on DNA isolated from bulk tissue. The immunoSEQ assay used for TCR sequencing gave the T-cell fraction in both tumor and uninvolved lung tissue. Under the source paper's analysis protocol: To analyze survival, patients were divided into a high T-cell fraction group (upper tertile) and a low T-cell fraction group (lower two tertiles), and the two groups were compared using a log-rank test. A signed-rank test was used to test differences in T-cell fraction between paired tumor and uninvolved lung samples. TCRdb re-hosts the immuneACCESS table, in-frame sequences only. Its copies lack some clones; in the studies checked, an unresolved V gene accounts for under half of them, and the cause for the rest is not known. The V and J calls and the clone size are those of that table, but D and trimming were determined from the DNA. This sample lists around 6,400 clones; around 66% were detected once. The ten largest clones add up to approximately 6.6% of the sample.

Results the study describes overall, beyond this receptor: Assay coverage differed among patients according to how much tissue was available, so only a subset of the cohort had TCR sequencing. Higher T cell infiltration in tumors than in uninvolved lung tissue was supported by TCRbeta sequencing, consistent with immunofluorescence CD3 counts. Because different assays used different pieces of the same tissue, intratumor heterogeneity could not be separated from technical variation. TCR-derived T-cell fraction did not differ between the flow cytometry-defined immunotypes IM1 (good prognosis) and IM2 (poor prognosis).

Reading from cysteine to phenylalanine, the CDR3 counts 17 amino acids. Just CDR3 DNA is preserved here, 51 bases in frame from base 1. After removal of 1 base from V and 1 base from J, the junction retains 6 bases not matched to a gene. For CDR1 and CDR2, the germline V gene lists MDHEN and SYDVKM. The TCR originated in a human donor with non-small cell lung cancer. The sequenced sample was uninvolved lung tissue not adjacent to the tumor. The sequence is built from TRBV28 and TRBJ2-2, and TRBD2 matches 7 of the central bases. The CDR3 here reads CASSLSGLAVNTGELFF. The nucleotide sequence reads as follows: TGTGCCAGCAGTTTATCCGGGCTAGCGGTGAACACCGGGGAGCTGTTTTTT.